The 10 T cell receptor beta chains in this list originate from one sample, sequenced in a study of T cell clonality in common variable immunodeficiency. Sequencing used immunoSEQ multiplex PCR; TCRdb keeps in-frame clones, though not all of them. The record shows some 53,000 clones for this sample, with no singletons present. The specimen sequenced was peripheral blood mononuclear cells. The origin of the receptors is a person aged 18 to 75 in good health.

On this clone itself: With the read ending 3 residues before the CDR3 end, the germline J gene is used to fill in that end. J is TRBJ2-1 and V is TRBV5-4; 9 bases line up with TRBD2. This CDR3 is built from 14 residues. Germline assignment: CDR1 SGHNT and CDR2 YYREEE (reference sequence). The CDR3 here is CVAAGASGTNEQFF. The CDR3 DNA, read in part, is TGTGTAGCGGCCGGGGCTAGCGGGACGAATGAG.

In regard to this clone: The read stops 3 residues short of the end of the CDR3; the missing end is completed from the germline J gene. The V call is TRBV5-1, the J call TRBJ2-2; 8 nucleotides align to TRBD2. CDR1 SGHRS and CDR2 YFSETQ come from the germline V gene. The CDR3 totals 16 residues. V shed 4 bases and J 4 bases; nucleotides not matched to a gene: 9. The CDR3 DNA, read in part, is TGCGCCAGCAGCCCACGGGTAGCGGGACGCACCGGGGAG. Its translation is CASSPRVAGRTGE. The CDR3 in its entirety is CASSPRVAGRTGELFF.

This clone has at least ten counts. Coverage ceases 3 residues before the CDR3 finishes, and the germline J gene fills in the end. The V call is TRBV5-4, the J call TRBJ1-2; D uncertain. This CDR3 contains 14 residues. Germline V gene sequence: CDR1 SGHNT, CDR2 YYREEE (reference sequence). The CDR3 loop reads CASSSQRATDTYTF. The DNA read from the CDR3 is TGTGCCAGCAGCTCACAGAGAGCCACAGATACC.

This clone was picked up many times. The read terminates 3 residues ahead of where the CDR3 ends, so the germline J gene completes it. The rearrangement uses TRBV19 and TRBJ1-4, with no clear D. This CDR3 region has 20 residues. With 0 bases removed from V and 3 bases from J, the gap between germline ends came to 23 bases. Germline V gives CDR1 LNHDA, CDR2 SQIVND (reference sequence). The covered CDR3 bases are TGTGCCAGTAGTATAGAGCAAGAACTCCAGGTACTCCCGGCTAATGAAAAA. This codes for CASSIEQELQVLPANEK. The full CDR3 sequence reads CASSIEQELQVLPANEKLFF.

The sample holds many counts of this clone. From the germline J gene comes the end of the CDR3, since the read stops 3 residues before it. The V gene is TRBV6-2 or TRBV6-3, the J gene TRBJ2-3, with 10 bases lining up with TRBD2. Looked up from germline, CDR1 is MNHEY and CDR2 is SVGEGT. This CDR3 comprises 17 residues. Trimming cost V 0 bases and J 5 bases; bases outside gene matches: 8. The CDR3 loop reads CASSYSIGTSALDTQYF. The part of the CDR3 DNA that was read is TGTGCCAGCAGTTACTCGATCGGGACTAGCGCTCTAGATACG.

This clone rates as medium-sized. The DNA ends 3 residues before the CDR3 does, and the rest of the CDR3 is filled in from the germline J gene. This chain links TRBV30 with TRBJ2-5; D remains ambiguous. Trimming pared 1 base from V and 4 bases from J, leaving 10 bases between. Germline CDR1 and CDR2: GTSNPN and SVGIG (reference sequence). The CDR3 is made up of 13 amino acids. The chain's CDR3 is CAWSGQYGETQYF. Incomplete CDR3 DNA: TGTGCCTGGAGTGGGCAGTATGGAGAGACC.

The sample holds many counts of this clone. Partial CDR3 DNA: TGTGCCAGCAGCTCCGGGACAGGATGGTACGAG. It is translated as CASSSGTGWYE. The full CDR3 sequence reads CASSSGTGWYEQYF. The chain couples TRBV11-2 to TRBJ2-7; TRBD1 aligns across 8 bases. The read ends 3 residues early relative to the CDR3; the germline J gene fills the gap. CDR1 SGHAT and CDR2 FQNNGV come from the germline V gene. This CDR3 spans 14 amino acids. Unmatched junction bases numbered 6, after V lost 4 bases and J lost 4 bases.

This clone was recorded many times. The DNA read from the CDR3 is TGCAGTGCTAGACTGGGGGGGGCGGAGACC. Translation: CSARLGGAET. The complete CDR3 protein is CSARLGGAETQYF. The V and J genes are TRBV20-1 and TRBJ2-5, with a tentative D call TRBD2 (7 bases). The sequence runs out 3 residues before the end of the CDR3; the remainder is reconstructed from the germline J gene. Trimming pared 2 bases from V and 5 bases from J, leaving 12 bases between. Germline CDR1 reads DFQATT; CDR2 reads SNEGSKA (reference sequence). The CDR3 extends over 13 amino acids.

Concerning this clone itself: The CDR3 is cut off 3 residues early in the read; its end comes from the germline J gene. J is TRBJ1-4 and V is TRBV18, with D tentatively TRBD1 (5 bases). Trimming removed 8 bases at V and 7 bases at J, with 14 bases between. Germline CDR1 is KGHSH and CDR2 is LQKENI. CDR3 length: 13 residues. CDR3 region: CASHPGVGEKLFF. The DNA read from the CDR3 is TGTGCCAGCCACCCGGGGGTGGGTGAAAAA.

This clone was seen ten or more times. The observed sequence ends 3 residues before the CDR3 terminus, with the missing tail filled in from the germline J gene. The rearrangement uses TRBV5-1 and TRBJ2-7; 8 nucleotides agree with TRBD2. The CDR3 contains 16 residues. Germline V gene sequence: CDR1 SGHRS, CDR2 YFSETQ. V lost 0 bases and J lost 0; bases outside the gene matches: 5. Partial CDR3 DNA: TGCGCCAGCAGCTTGGGAGTTAGCGGGGCCTCCTACGAG. Residues: CASSLGVSGASYE. The whole CDR3 reads CASSLGVSGASYEQYF.